The 29 T cell receptor beta chains presented below share a single source sample, sequenced in a study of blood T cell repertoires in COVID-19. Some clones are missing from TCRdb's copy, which holds only in-frame ones; the method was immunoSEQ multiplex PCR. The table records roughly 400,000 clones, roughly 90% of them present only once. The sequencing sample was made of PBMCs or T cells enriched from blood (not recorded which). These receptor sequences come from a woman aged 40 to 50 with acute COVID-19.

V and J are TRBV6-4 and TRBJ1-2; no definite D call. The germline CDR1 and CDR2 sequences are MRHNA and SNTAGT. V lost 2 bases, J lost 9 bases, and 13 bases lay in between. This CDR3 region has 13 residues. The CDR3 protein is CASSDKSKESYTF. The CDR3 nucleotides are TGTGCCAGCAGTGACAAGTCGAAGGAGAGCTACACCTTC.

The chain links TRBV7-2 to TRBJ2-3; no reliable D call. This CDR3 region has 15 residues. Trimming removed 0 bases at V and 2 bases at J, with 9 bases between. Germline assignment: CDR1 SGHTA and CDR2 FQGNSA. The CDR3 DNA reads TGTGCCAGCAGCTTAGCGCGGCCTGTCACAGATACGCAGTATTTT. This gives the protein CASSLARPVTDTQYF.

This clone appeared once. The gene calls are TRBV6-5 and TRBJ1-1; D remains unclear. V lost 7 bases, J lost 0 bases, and 9 bases lay in between. This CDR3 is built from 13 residues. From germline, CDR1 is MNHEY and CDR2 SVGAGI. CDR3 DNA: TGTGCCAGCATCAGAGACATGAACACTGAAGCTTTCTTT. Translated: CASIRDMNTEAFF.

The J gene is TRBJ1-1, the V gene TRBV19; 11 bases agree with TRBD1. The CDR3 spans 20 residues. The germline gives CDR1 LNHDA, CDR2 SQIVND (reference sequence). V shed 6 bases, J shed 3 bases, and the junction held 21 bases outside the gene matches. The CDR3 spells CASSPMLGTGGYLFDTEAFF. Written as DNA, the CDR3 is TGTGCCAGTAGCCCAATGTTAGGGACAGGGGGTTATCTTTTTGACACTGAAGCTTTCTTT.

The J gene is TRBJ1-1, the V gene TRBV7-9; 7 bases match TRBD1. Losses at the gene ends were 1 base for V and 4 bases for J; bases not matched to a gene: 3. The CDR3 spans 14 residues. Germline CDR1 is SEHNR and CDR2 is FQNEAQ (reference sequence). The CDR3 coding sequence is TGTGCCAGCAGCTTAGGGGCAGGGGGCACTGAAGCTTTCTTT. It is translated as CASSLGAGGTEAFF.

This clone has just a few counts. The V gene is TRBV29-1, the J gene TRBJ1-3; 8 bases map to TRBD1. CDR3 size: 14 residues. CDR1 is SQVTM and CDR2 is ANQGSEA in the germline V gene. J was trimmed by 4 bases and V by 3 bases; bases with no gene match: 5. The CDR3 loop is CSVDPTGAGNTIYF. CDR3 nucleotides: TGCAGCGTTGATCCGACAGGGGCCGGAAACACCATATATTTT.

V is TRBV12-3 or TRBV12-4 and J is TRBJ2-1; a weak D match, TRBD1 (5 bases). V gave up 10 bases and J gave up 8 bases, with 18 bases separating them. The CDR3 length is 13 residues. CDR3 sequence (DNA): TGTGCCACGGCGACGAGCAGGGTCGATGAGCAGTTCTTC. This translates into CATATSRVDEQFF.

The chain uses TRBV2 and TRBJ1-1; D possibly corresponds to TRBD1 (6 bases). CDR1 is SNHLY and CDR2 is FYNNEI in the germline V gene. This CDR3 is 14 amino acids long. V was pared by 7 bases and J by 8 bases, with 20 bases between. The CDR3 loop is CASIQQGLQLEAFF. Here the CDR3 DNA reads TGTGCCAGCATTCAACAGGGCCTCCAACTGGAAGCTTTCTTT.

The chain carries TRBV5-1 and TRBJ2-2, with D possibly TRBD1 on 6 matching bases. Germline V gene data show CDR1 as SGHRS and CDR2 as YFSETQ. V lost 0 bases, J lost 1 base, and 7 bases lay in between. The CDR3 contains 15 residues. The CDR3 region is CASSLDRENTGELFF. In nucleotides, the CDR3 is TGCGCCAGCAGCTTGGACAGGGAGAACACCGGGGAGCTGTTTTTT.

J is TRBJ1-2 and V is TRBV7-9; D is ambiguous. Trimming left V 3 bases short and J 0 bases short, with 11 bases between. The CDR3 has 15 amino acids. The V gene's germline CDR1 is SEHNR and CDR2 FQNEAQ (reference sequence). The CDR3 DNA sequence: TGTGCCAGCAGCTTGCTGGACGGGACTAACTATGGCTACACCTTC. It specifies CASSLLDGTNYGYTF.

This clone was seen a single time. This same CDR3 is encoded by further DNA sequences in the sample. The rearrangement links TRBV6-5 to TRBJ1-1, with 7 bases lining up with TRBD1. This CDR3 is built from 14 residues. Germline V CDR1 and CDR2: MNHEY, SVGAGI. J lost 4 bases, V lost 6 bases, and 8 bases had no gene match. CDR3 coding DNA: TGTGCCAGCAGCGGGCAGGGGGTCGGCACTGAAGCTTTCTTT. This sequence encodes CASSGQGVGTEAFF.

The gene calls are TRBV10-2 and TRBJ1-2; 7 positions agree with TRBD1. V lost 4 bases to trimming and J lost 7 bases; unmatched junction nucleotides: 12. Germline V lookup: CDR1 WSHSY, CDR2 SAAADI. This CDR3 region has 15 residues. The CDR3 spells CASSGASGGIGGYTF. The CDR3 region has the DNA TGCGCCAGCAGTGGCGCGTCAGGGGGAATAGGTGGCTACACCTTC.

The CDR3 loop reads CASSLWGQGNTEAFF. The DNA for the CDR3 is TGCGCCAGCAGCTTGTGGGGACAGGGGAACACTGAAGCTTTCTTT. The chain has TRBV5-1 and TRBJ1-1, with 9 nucleotides matching TRBD1. V lost 1 base, J lost 1 base, and 2 bases stayed unmatched. CDR1 and CDR2 from the germline V gene are SGHRS and YFSETQ. The CDR3 has 15 amino acids. Supplemented by reference TRBV5-1 and TRBJ1-1, the full variable domain reads KAGVTQTPRYLIKTRGQQVTLSCSPISGHRSVSWYQQTPGQGLQFLFEYFSETQRNKGNFPGRFSGRQFSNSRSEMNVSTLELGDSALYLCASSLWGQGNTEAFFGQGTRLTVV.

This clone has only a few counts. This chain joins TRBV30 and TRBJ2-5, with D tentatively TRBD2 (6 bases). The CDR3 is 13 amino acids. CDR1 is GTSNPN, CDR2 SVGIG, per germline (reference sequence). CDR3 region: CVGARDSGETQYF. CDR3 DNA sequence: TGTGTCGGGGCCCGGGACTCGGGGGAGACCCAGTACTTC.

V and J are TRBV5-1 and TRBJ1-1; D is possibly TRBD1 (5 bases). This CDR3 is built from 14 residues. The V gene lost 2 bases and the J gene lost 1 base, with 9 bases spanning the gap. Germline CDR1 SGHRS, CDR2 YFSETQ. The DNA of the CDR3 is TGCGCCAGCAGCTTCGTGGGGGGGAACACTGAAGCTTTCTTT. This sequence encodes CASSFVGGNTEAFF.

The chain uses TRBV7-9 and TRBJ2-1; D is possibly TRBD2 (5 bases). Germline V CDR1 and CDR2: SEHNR, FQNEAQ (reference sequence). The V end lost 1 base, the J end lost 6 bases, and 10 bases lay between the germline ends. This CDR3 has 14 residues. As DNA, the CDR3 is TGTGCCAGCAGCTTAGGGCTAGCTTTCAATGAGCAGTTCTTC. This sequence encodes CASSLGLAFNEQFF. The variable domain in full, completed from reference TRBV7-9 and TRBJ2-1, reads DTGVSQNPRHKITKRGQNVTFRCDPISEHNRLYWYRQTLGQGPEFLTYFQNEAQLEKSRLLSDRFSAERPKGSFSTLEIQRTEQGDSAMYLCASSLGLAFNEQFFGPGTRLTVL.

The chain recombines TRBV24-1 with TRBJ2-5; 7 bases line up with TRBD1. The CDR3 loop spans 15 amino acids. Germline V gene data show CDR1 as KGHDR and CDR2 as SFDVKD. J lost 1 base, V lost 3 bases, and 4 bases had no gene match. The DNA for the CDR3 is TGTGCCACCAGTGATGTAGGGACAGTCCAAGAGACCCAGTACTTC. Its translation is CATSDVGTVQETQYF.

The J gene is TRBJ2-1, the V gene TRBV9; 7 bases align to TRBD2. Germline V CDR1 and CDR2: SGDLS, YYNGEE. The CDR3 is 19 amino acids. V shed 3 bases and J 8 bases; nucleotides not matched to a gene: 23. CDR3 coding DNA: TGTGCCAGCAGCGATATAAAAGAGCCCCTAGCGGTCAATAGGGATGAGCAGTTCTTC. Translated: CASSDIKEPLAVNRDEQFF. The full variable domain, its missing parts supplied by reference TRBV9 and TRBJ2-1, is DSGVTQTPKHLITATGQRVTLRCSPRSGDLSVYWYQQSLDQGLQFLIQYYNGEERAKGNILERFSAQQFPDLHSELNLSSLELGDSALYFCASSDIKEPLAVNRDEQFFGPGTRLTVL.

The chain has TRBV29-1 and TRBJ1-1, with a weak D call TRBD1 (6 bases). Looked up from germline, CDR1 is SQVTM and CDR2 is ANQGSEA. V lost 7 bases and J 1 base, leaving 10 bases between the germline ends. This CDR3 is built from 12 residues. Here the CDR3 DNA reads TGCAGCGGGACGGACAGGAACACTGAAGCTTTCTTT. Translated: CSGTDRNTEAFF. Variable domain in full (rest from reference TRBV29-1 and TRBJ1-1): SAVISQKPSRDICQRGTSLTIQCQVDSQVTMMFWYRQQPGQSLTLIATANQGSEATYESGFVIDKFPISRPNLTFSTLTVSNMSPEDSSIYLCSGTDRNTEAFFGQGTRLTVV.

The rearrangement links TRBV5-1 to TRBJ1-2; D ambiguous. Germline values: CDR1 SGHRS, CDR2 YFSETQ. V lost 5 bases and J 3 bases, leaving 5 bases between the germline ends. The CDR3 has 11 amino acids. CDR3 DNA: TGCGCCAGCAGTGCGGACTATGGCTACACCTTC. It specifies CASSADYGYTF.

This rearrangement joins TRBV19 to TRBJ2-3; possibly TRBD2 for D (6 bases). V dropped 7 bases and J dropped 0 bases, with 20 bases sitting between them. This CDR3 contains 17 residues. Germline CDR1 LNHDA, CDR2 SQIVND (reference sequence). The CDR3 sequence is CASIGRDWSSSTDTQYF. CDR3 coding DNA: TGTGCCAGTATCGGCCGGGACTGGTCATCTAGCACAGATACGCAGTATTTT.

The chain joins TRBV5-4 to TRBJ2-5; the match to TRBD2 covers 8 bases. The CDR3 loop spans 15 amino acids. CDR1 and CDR2 from the germline V gene are SGHNT and YYREEE (reference sequence). V was clipped by 3 bases and J by 0 bases; unmatched bases: 4. The CDR3 DNA is TGTGCCAGCAGCTCGCGAGCGGGGGACCAAGAGACCCAGTACTTC. Protein product: CASSSRAGDQETQYF. Supplemented by reference TRBV5-4 and TRBJ2-5, the full variable domain reads ETGVTQSPTHLIKTRGQQVTLRCSSQSGHNTVSWYQQALGQGPQFIFQYYREEENGRGNFPPRFSGLQFPNYSSELNVNALELDDSALYLCASSSRAGDQETQYFGPGTRLLVL.

This chain uses TRBV10-3 with TRBJ2-5; no clear D. Germline V lookup: CDR1 ENHRY, CDR2 SYGVKD. The V end lost 2 bases, the J end lost 2 bases, and 3 bases lay between the germline ends. The CDR3 totals 12 residues. This CDR3 reads CAISETQETQYF. CDR3 in DNA: TGTGCCATCAGTGAGACACAAGAGACCCAGTACTTC.

This clone was detected a few times. The chain uses TRBV18 and TRBJ2-2; 9 bases line up with TRBD1. Per germline, CDR1 KGHSH and CDR2 LQKENI. The J segment lost 0 bases and the V segment lost 6 bases, leaving 5 bases of the junction unmatched. The CDR3 has 16 amino acids. CDR3 in amino acids: CASSLDRGTNTGELFF. The DNA of the CDR3 is TGTGCCAGCTCGCTCGACAGGGGGACGAACACCGGGGAGCTGTTTTTT. Using reference TRBV18 and TRBJ2-2 for the parts outside the CDR3, the full variable domain is NAGVMQNPRHLVRRRGQEARLRCSPMKGHSHVYWYRQLPEEGLKFMVYLQKENIIDESGMPKERFSAEFPKEGPSILRIQQVVRGDSAAYFCASSLDRGTNTGELFFGEGSRLTVL.

The chain couples TRBV9 to TRBJ2-1; TRBD1 agrees at 8 bases. This CDR3 spans 15 amino acids. V lost 0 bases to trimming and J lost 2 bases; unmatched junction nucleotides: 1. Germline loops: CDR1 SGDLS, CDR2 YYNGEE. The CDR3 region is CASSVGQGTYNEQFF. The DNA of the CDR3 is TGTGCCAGCAGCGTAGGACAGGGGACCTACAATGAGCAGTTCTTC.

This rearrangement joins TRBV5-4 to TRBJ2-1; 8 bases map to TRBD2. V lost 10 bases, J lost 0 bases, and 12 bases stayed unmatched. CDR1 is SGHNT and CDR2 is YYREEE in the germline V gene (reference sequence). This CDR3 contains 16 residues. Here the CDR3 DNA reads TGTGCCGGACTTTCGGAACGGGGGGGCTCCTACAATGAGCAGTTCTTC. It codes for CAGLSERGGSYNEQFF.

V gene TRBV21-1 combines with J gene TRBJ2-5; TRBD1, the D gene given by the table, was not confirmed from the DNA. TRBV21-1 is a pseudogene segment. This CDR3 is built from 17 residues. DNA for the CDR3: TGTGCCAGCAGCAAAGCTTGTAGGGGACAGGCCCAAGAGACCCAGTACTTC. Its translation is CASSKACRGQAQETQYF.

This rearrangement joins TRBV4-1 to TRBJ2-7; the match to TRBD1 covers 7 bases. J gave up 6 bases and V 4 bases, and 3 bases lay outside the gene matches. Germline assignment: CDR1 MGHRA and CDR2 YSYEKL. This CDR3 has 12 amino acids. The CDR3 DNA sequence: TGCGCCAGCAGCCCCGGGACAGCCGAGCAGTACTTC. Translating it yields CASSPGTAEQYF.

V and J are TRBV5-1 and TRBJ2-1; 7 bases are shared with TRBD2. Germline lookup yields CDR1 SGHRS and CDR2 YFSETQ. After removal of 5 bases from V and 9 bases from J, the junction contained 2 bases not matched to a gene. This CDR3 contains 11 residues. CDR3 region: CASRGGIEQFF. The CDR3 region has the DNA TGCGCCAGCAGGGGGGGGATTGAGCAGTTCTTC.